Below, 20 T cell receptor beta chains from the same sample are listed, as sequenced in a study of cytomegalovirus exposure and HLA in healthy donors. The PCR made use of 60 Vbeta and 13 Jbeta primers. Sequenced by immunoSEQ multiplex PCR; TCRdb stores in-frame clones only, minus some. The top ten clones hold about 1.5% of a sample with some 160,000 clones, approximately 80% of them seen once. The sequenced material came from PBMCs. Every receptor here comes from a male donor in good health and CMV-seronegative.

The chain joins TRBV7-2 to TRBJ2-7; 7 nucleotides line up with TRBD1. Germline loops: CDR1 SGHTA, CDR2 FQGNSA. V trimming: 3 bases; J trimming: 0 bases; junction bases outside the gene matches: 5. This CDR3 spans 15 amino acids. Written as DNA, the CDR3 is TGTGCCAGCAGCTTTGGGACAGCTAGCTCCTACGAGCAGTACTTC. Amino acids: CASSFGTASSYEQYF.

The chain links TRBV19 to TRBJ1-6, with TRBD1 identical over 11 bases. J gave up 7 bases and V 7 bases, and 6 bases lay outside the gene matches. The CDR3 is made up of 15 amino acids. Per germline, CDR1 LNHDA and CDR2 SQIVND (reference sequence). The CDR3 is CASKEDRGLNSPLHF. CDR3 sequence (DNA): TGTGCCAGTAAAGAGGACAGGGGGCTAAATTCACCCCTCCACTTT.

This chain connects TRBV10-2 to TRBJ1-6; the D is unclear. Germline V CDR1 and CDR2: WSHSY, SAAADI. V was clipped by 0 bases and J by 0 bases, with 9 bases between them. The CDR3 covers 17 residues. The CDR3 bases are TGCGCCAGCAGTGAGTCGCCCAATAGCTCCTATAATTCACCCCTCCACTTT. It encodes CASSESPNSSYNSPLHF.

The CDR3 protein is CASSAKQGNDQPQHF. The DNA of the CDR3 is TGTGCCAGCAGTGCCAAACAGGGGAATGATCAGCCCCAGCATTTT. This sequence joins TRBV6-5 and TRBJ1-5, with TRBD1 matching 7 bases. The CDR3 extends over 15 amino acids. The V gene end was trimmed by 5 bases and the J gene end by 5 bases; junction bases not matched to a gene: 9. CDR1 and CDR2 (germline): MNHEY, SVGAGI.

J is TRBJ1-2 and V is TRBV28; a weak D match, TRBD1 (5 bases). Germline loops: CDR1 MDHEN, CDR2 SYDVKM. The CDR3 consists of 12 residues. Trimming pared 5 bases from V and 6 bases from J, leaving 10 bases between. The CDR3 loop reads CASSVGGNGYTF. In DNA form, the CDR3 reads TGTGCCAGCAGTGTCGGGGGGAATGGCTACACCTTC.

CDR3 nucleotide sequence: TGTGCCAGCTCACCTACCTCGGCGGGGGACACTGAAGCTTTCTTT. Translated, it gives CASSPTSAGDTEAFF. The chain employs TRBV18 and TRBJ1-1; the D gene is possibly TRBD1 (5 bases). The V gene lost 3 bases and the J gene lost 3 bases, with 14 bases spanning the gap. Germline V CDR1 and CDR2: KGHSH, LQKENI. There are 15 residues in the CDR3.

The chain employs TRBV7-2 and TRBJ2-7, with a tentative D call TRBD2 (6 bases). This CDR3 region has 15 residues. V was pared by 5 bases and J by 1 base, with 15 bases between. Germline CDR1 SGHTA, CDR2 FQGNSA. The CDR3 sequence is CASSPGVGGSYEQYF. CDR3 nucleotides: TGTGCCAGCAGCCCGGGGGTCGGGGGATCCTACGAGCAGTACTTC. Supplemented by reference TRBV7-2 and TRBJ2-7, the full variable domain reads GAGVSQSPSNKVTEKGKDVELRCDPISGHTALYWYRQSLGQGLEFLIYFQGNSAPDKSGLPSDRFSAERTGGSVSTLTIQRTQQEDSAVYLCASSPGVGGSYEQYFGPGTRLTVT.

This chain joins TRBV28 and TRBJ1-1; no reliable D call. The CDR3 spans 14 residues. With 4 bases removed from V and 1 base from J, the gap between germline ends came to 10 bases. Per the germline V gene, CDR1 is MDHEN and CDR2 is SYDVKM. This CDR3 reads CASSSGNRNTEAFF. The DNA of the CDR3 is TGTGCCAGCAGTTCGGGAAACAGGAACACTGAAGCTTTCTTT.

The rearrangement links TRBV6-1 to TRBJ2-7; 10 positions agree with TRBD1. Germline V gene lookup returns CDR1 MNHNS and CDR2 SASEGT. The CDR3 length is 16 residues. Trimming took 4 bases from V and 12 from J; bases not matched to a gene: 18. The CDR3 here is CASSAGTGDKAWVSYF. For the CDR3, the DNA is TGTGCCAGCAGTGCTGGGACAGGGGATAAGGCTTGGGTGTCGTACTTC.

This clone was found once. The J gene is TRBJ2-7, the V gene TRBV5-6, with TRBD1 matching 7 bases. V was pared by 2 bases and J by 5 bases, with 1 base of the junction left unmatched. The CDR3 has 12 amino acids. The V gene's germline CDR1 is SGHDT and CDR2 YYEEEE. The CDR3 DNA follows: TGTGCCAGCAGCTTCACAGGGGACGAGCAGTACTTC. Its translation: CASSFTGDEQYF.

J is TRBJ1-5 and V is TRBV4-2; D is ambiguous. V lost 0 bases and J lost 5, with 14 bases in between. CDR3 length equals 16 residues. Germline V gene sequence: CDR1 LGHNA, CDR2 YNFKEQ. CDR3 loop: CASSQDLPTLDQPQHF. DNA of the CDR3: TGTGCCAGCAGCCAAGATCTCCCTACTTTGGATCAGCCCCAGCATTTT.

This sequence joins TRBV9 and TRBJ2-7; TRBD1 matches at 7 bases. The CDR3 is made up of 13 amino acids. Germline V gives CDR1 SGDLS, CDR2 YYNGEE. Losses at the gene ends were 3 bases for V and 6 bases for J; bases not matched to a gene: 6. CDR3 loop: CASSEHRGSEQYF. The CDR3 bases are TGTGCCAGCAGCGAGCACAGGGGCAGCGAGCAGTACTTC. Looking up the rest from reference TRBV9 and TRBJ2-7 gives the full variable domain: DSGVTQTPKHLITATGQRVTLRCSPRSGDLSVYWYQQSLDQGLQFLIQYYNGEERAKGNILERFSAQQFPDLHSELNLSSLELGDSALYFCASSEHRGSEQYFGPGTRLTVT.

The chain has TRBV30 and TRBJ1-1, with TRBD1 matching over 9 bases. The germline V gene has CDR1 GTSNPN and CDR2 SVGIG (reference sequence). This CDR3 spans 14 amino acids. The V segment lost 2 bases and the J segment 1 base; nucleotides outside the gene matches: 2. The CDR3 nucleotides read TGTGCCTGGAGTAAGACAGGGGGGAACACTGAAGCTTTCTTT. Encoded protein: CAWSKTGGNTEAFF.

The chain couples TRBV14 to TRBJ2-1, with 8 bases fitting TRBD2. CDR3 length equals 15 residues. The germline V gene encodes CDR1 SGHDN and CDR2 FVKESK. After removal of 8 bases from V and 2 bases from J, the junction contained 8 bases not matched to a gene. CDR3 nucleotides: TGTGCCAGCTTTACGAGCGGGGGCACCTACAATGAGCAGTTCTTC. It is translated as CASFTSGGTYNEQFF.

The chain is built from TRBV4-3 and TRBJ2-1; no definite D call. This CDR3 contains 13 residues. Looked up from germline, CDR1 is LGHNA and CDR2 is YSLEER. Trimming shortened V by 0 bases and J by 9 bases, and 9 bases separated the two germline ends. The DNA of the CDR3 is TGCGCCAGCAGCCAAGAGGGCGCCCGTGAGCAGTTCTTC. It codes for CASSQEGAREQFF.

V is TRBV9 and J is TRBJ2-1; D unresolved. The germline V gene has CDR1 SGDLS and CDR2 YYNGEE. The CDR3 covers 14 residues. V was clipped by 0 bases and J by 0 bases, with 4 bases between them. The CDR3 loop reads CASSVGSSYNEQFF. The CDR3 nucleotides are TGTGCCAGCAGCGTAGGGAGCTCCTACAATGAGCAGTTCTTC.

This clone was counted a few times. The chain links TRBV7-2 to TRBJ2-4; tentatively, D is TRBD2 (5 bases). Germline V gives CDR1 SGHTA, CDR2 FQGNSA. The CDR3 runs 13 residues. V dropped 5 bases and J dropped 4 bases, with 9 bases sitting between them. Written as DNA, the CDR3 is TGTGCCAGCAGCACCCCGGGGAAAAACATTCAGTACTTC. Amino acid sequence: CASSTPGKNIQYF.

V gene TRBV19 combines with J gene TRBJ2-7, with a tentative D call TRBD1 (5 bases). This CDR3 spans 12 amino acids. The V and J ends lost 8 bases and 2 bases respectively, with 10 bases between them. The germline V gene has CDR1 LNHDA and CDR2 SQIVND (reference sequence). The CDR3 spells CASARAPYEQYF. In nucleotides, the CDR3 is TGTGCCAGTGCCAGGGCCCCCTACGAGCAGTACTTC.

The chain is built from TRBV5-4 and TRBJ2-5; 7 nucleotides line up with TRBD1. In germline, CDR1 is SGHNT, CDR2 YYREEE (reference sequence). The CDR3 runs 15 residues. The trim removed 4 bases at V and 2 bases at J, leaving 8 bases unmatched. CDR3 protein: CASSPPPGQQETQYF. The CDR3 coding sequence is TGTGCCAGCAGCCCTCCTCCGGGACAGCAAGAGACCCAGTACTTC.

The V gene is TRBV5-1, the J gene TRBJ1-1, with D perhaps TRBD1 (6 bases). The germline V gene encodes CDR1 SGHRS and CDR2 YFSETQ. Deletions cut 4 bases from V and 1 base from J, with 8 bases between. The CDR3 spans 13 residues. The DNA for the CDR3 is TGCGCCAGCAGCCCGGGACAGAACACTGAAGCTTTCTTT. Translation: CASSPGQNTEAFF.